This entry lists 17 T cell receptor beta chains sequenced from one sample in a study of cytomegalovirus exposure and HLA in healthy donors. Use of 60 Vbeta and 13 Jbeta primers characterized the PCR. Here immunoSEQ multiplex PCR was the method, and the copy in TCRdb shows in-frame clones only, minus some. The sample lists approximately 160,000 clones, 75% occurring once. The sample comprised PBMCs. These receptors were obtained from a male donor in good health and CMV-seronegative.

This rearrangement joins TRBV18 to TRBJ1-3; 10 nucleotides match TRBD1. The CDR3 contains 15 residues. Losses at the gene ends were 3 bases for V and 4 bases for J; bases not matched to a gene: 3. From germline, CDR1 is KGHSH and CDR2 LQKENI. The CDR3 nucleotides are TGTGCCAGCTCACCTGGGACAGGGGTCGGAAACACCATATATTTT. Protein: CASSPGTGVGNTIYF.

This clone was seen a handful of times. The chain combines TRBV28 with TRBJ2-7, with 9 bases fitting TRBD2. The CDR3 is 17 amino acids. Germline lookup yields CDR1 MDHEN and CDR2 SYDVKM. The V segment lost 7 bases and the J segment 4 bases; nucleotides outside the gene matches: 17. CDR3 nucleotides: TGTGCCAGCAAAACAACCCTCCCAGCGGGAGGTGGGTACGAGCAGTACTTC. Amino acid sequence: CASKTTLPAGGGYEQYF.

The rearrangement links TRBV6-1 to TRBJ2-4; tentative D call: TRBD2 (5 bases). The CDR3 runs 15 residues. With 8 bases removed from V and 0 bases from J, the gap between germline ends came to 14 bases. Looked up from germline, CDR1 is MNHNS and CDR2 is SASEGT. CDR3 sequence (DNA): TGTGCCAGCCCCATCCCCGAGGGAGCCAAAAACATTCAGTACTTC. This sequence encodes CASPIPEGAKNIQYF.

CDR3 residues: CASSLGTSGTTDTQYF. CDR3 sequence (DNA): TGTGCCAGCAGCTTGGGGACTAGCGGGACTACAGATACGCAGTATTTT. This chain links TRBV5-4 with TRBJ2-3; 12 bases are a match to TRBD2. V dropped 0 bases and J dropped 3; count of bases not matched to a gene: 2. The CDR3 sequence is 16 residues long. The germline gives CDR1 SGHNT, CDR2 YYREEE (reference sequence).

This clone was counted a few times. The chain joins TRBV15 to TRBJ2-7; 9 nucleotides agree with TRBD2. Per germline, CDR1 LNHNV and CDR2 YYDKDF (reference sequence). J was trimmed by 3 bases and V by 4 bases; bases with no gene match: 4. CDR3 length: 14 amino acids. The CDR3 loop reads CATSIAAGGYEQYF. Written as DNA, the CDR3 is TGTGCCACCAGCATAGCAGCGGGAGGCTACGAGCAGTACTTC. Full variable domain (outside the CDR3, taken from reference TRBV15 and TRBJ2-7): DAMVIQNPRYQVTQFGKPVTLSCSQTLNHNVMYWYQQKSSQAPKLLFHYYDKDFNNEADTPDNFQSRRPNTSFCFLDIRSPGLGDTAMYLCATSIAAGGYEQYFGPGTRLTVT.

This CDR3 reads CASSRWTSGQETQYF. DNA of the CDR3: TGCGCCAGCAGCAGGTGGACTAGCGGACAAGAGACCCAGTACTTC. The chain links TRBV5-1 to TRBJ2-5, with 10 bases identical to TRBD2. Germline V gene sequence: CDR1 SGHRS, CDR2 YFSETQ. J was trimmed by 2 bases and V by 4 bases; bases with no gene match: 5. There are 15 residues in the CDR3.

This chain connects TRBV5-6 to TRBJ1-3; D uncertain. Trimming removed 4 bases at V and 3 bases at J, with 11 bases between. The CDR3 covers 14 residues. Germline values: CDR1 SGHDT, CDR2 YYEEEE. The CDR3 loop reads CASSIVPGGNTIYF. The CDR3 nucleotides are TGTGCCAGCAGCATCGTACCGGGTGGAAACACCATATATTTT.

The rearrangement uses TRBV7-9 and TRBJ1-3, with D possibly being TRBD1 (6 bases). Per the germline V gene, CDR1 is SEHNR and CDR2 is FQNEAQ (reference sequence). This CDR3 region has 16 residues. V lost 1 base to trimming and J lost 3 bases, with 13 bases between them. The CDR3 loop is CASSLVVQGFGNTIYF. The CDR3 coding sequence is TGTGCCAGCAGCTTAGTTGTACAGGGTTTTGGAAACACCATATATTTT. Full variable domain (outside the CDR3, taken from reference TRBV7-9 and TRBJ1-3): DTGVSQNPRHKITKRGQNVTFRCDPISEHNRLYWYRQTLGQGPEFLTYFQNEAQLEKSRLLSDRFSAERPKGSFSTLEIQRTEQGDSAMYLCASSLVVQGFGNTIYFGEGSWLTVV.

V gene TRBV28 combines with J gene TRBJ1-2, with 12 positions matching TRBD1. CDR1 is MDHEN and CDR2 is SYDVKM in the germline V gene. The J segment lost 13 bases and the V segment lost 1 base, leaving 10 bases of the junction unmatched. The CDR3 has 15 amino acids. CDR3 protein: CASSLLKGQGAGGTF. The CDR3 DNA reads TGTGCCAGCAGTTTATTAAAGGGACAGGGGGCAGGTGGCACCTTC.

The V gene is TRBV7-9, the J gene TRBJ2-1; 8 bases map to TRBD2. There are 14 residues in the CDR3. Germline V gene sequence: CDR1 SEHNR, CDR2 FQNEAQ (reference sequence). V gave up 5 bases and J gave up 7 bases; unmatched junction bases: 7. The CDR3 sequence: CASSPNGGVNEQFF. The CDR3 DNA reads as TGTGCCAGCAGCCCGAACGGGGGGGTAAATGAGCAGTTCTTC.

J is TRBJ1-4 and V is TRBV27, with TRBD1 matching over 11 bases. The trim removed 5 bases at V and 2 bases at J, leaving 4 bases unmatched. Germline V gives CDR1 MNHEY, CDR2 SMNVEV (reference sequence). The CDR3 has 16 residues. The CDR3 region is CASSTRTGGTNEKLFF. CDR3 sequence (DNA): TGTGCCAGCAGTACACGGACAGGGGGCACTAATGAAAAACTGTTTTTT. Full variable domain (outside the CDR3, taken from reference TRBV27 and TRBJ1-4): EAQVTQNPRYLITVTGKKLTVTCSQNMNHEYMSWYRQDPGLGLRQIYYSMNVEVTDKGDVPEGYKVSRKEKRNFPLILESPSPNQTSLYFCASSTRTGGTNEKLFFGSGTQLSVL.

The J gene is TRBJ1-4, the V gene TRBV5-1, with 7 positions matching TRBD1. The CDR3 loop spans 16 amino acids. J gave up 4 bases and V 3 bases, and 9 bases lay outside the gene matches. The germline V gene encodes CDR1 SGHRS and CDR2 YFSETQ. This CDR3 is CASSSSGTVNNEKLFF. The DNA for the CDR3 is TGCGCCAGCAGCTCCTCGGGGACAGTTAATAATGAAAAACTGTTTTTT.

The V call is TRBV27, the J call TRBJ2-7; the D gene is possibly TRBD2 (5 bases). Trimming left V 2 bases short and J 0 bases short, with 14 bases between. Germline CDR1 MNHEY, CDR2 SMNVEV (reference sequence). CDR3 length: 16 residues. CDR3 DNA sequence: TGTGCCAGCAGTTTAAGCGGCACGATTAGCTCCTACGAGCAGTACTTC. It specifies CASSLSGTISSYEQYF.

The gene calls are TRBV7-9 and TRBJ2-5; possible D gene TRBD1, 5 bases. This CDR3 contains 17 residues. V was trimmed by 1 base and J by 0 bases, leaving 15 bases between them. Germline V CDR1 and CDR2: SEHNR, FQNEAQ (reference sequence). CDR3 nucleotide sequence: TGTGCCAGCAGCTTAGTTCAAGGGGTGGTCAACCAAGAGACCCAGTACTTC. Protein product: CASSLVQGVVNQETQYF.

This clone appeared a single time. The chain links TRBV4-2 to TRBJ2-7; TRBD2 is a possible D gene (5 bases). Deletions cut 0 bases from V and 5 bases from J, with 14 bases between. The CDR3 runs 15 residues. Per germline, CDR1 LGHNA and CDR2 YNFKEQ. The CDR3 loop reads CASSQEAHSVNEQYF. The CDR3 DNA is TGTGCCAGCAGCCAAGAGGCGCATAGCGTTAACGAGCAGTACTTC.

The rearrangement links TRBV7-9 to TRBJ1-2, with no clear D. There are 11 residues in the CDR3. The germline V gene has CDR1 SEHNR and CDR2 FQNEAQ (reference sequence). Trimming took 5 bases from V and 5 from J, leaving 6 bases between them. CDR3 in amino acids: CASSPLYGYTF. CDR3 in DNA: TGTGCCAGCAGCCCTCTTTATGGCTACACCTTC.

The J gene is TRBJ1-4, the V gene TRBV29-1, with 7 bases lining up with TRBD1. The CDR3 covers 14 residues. Looked up from germline, CDR1 is SQVTM and CDR2 is ANQGSEA. V lost 5 bases, J lost 3 bases, and 6 bases stayed unmatched. CDR3 nucleotide sequence: TGCAGCGTTAGAAGGGACAGCTCTAATGAAAAACTGTTTTTT. As protein: CSVRRDSSNEKLFF.